Listed below are T cell receptor beta chains from one sample, sequenced in a study of T-cell memory formation after mild COVID-19. One entry per CDR3 protein, called by TCRdb with MiXCR from the 5' RACE reads. The sample has roughly 120,000 distinct CDR3 sequences; roughly 15% are singletons. Sequenced: PBMCs or a T cell subset sorted from them (not recorded which). The source of these receptors is an adult woman who had mild COVID-19 (a few samples of this study predate the infection). Cell type and time point are not known. The CDR3 runs from the conserved cysteine through the conserved F or W. A D gene is named only where the DNA matches it firmly. Some rows mark clone size as missing; the rest say once, few, many or name a class of expanded clone.

j_call v_call clone_size d_call cdr3_aa cdr3_nt
TRBJ2-1 TRBV7-3 NA NA CASSPFPGSESEQFF TGTGCCAGCAGCCCATTTCCGGGGAGTGAGAGTGAGCAGTTCTTC
TRBJ1-5 TRBV20-1 few NA CSAKNQGPEANQPQHF TGCAGTGCTAAAAACCAGGGGCCGGAGGCCAATCAGCCCCAGCATTTT
TRBJ2-3 TRBV6-5 NA NA CASSQTLEAQYF TGTGCCAGCAGTCAAACCCTGGAGGCGCAGTATTTT
TRBJ1-6 TRBV6-2/TRBV6-3 few NA CASSRVDRTGGSPLHF TGTGCCAGCAGTAGAGTTGACCGAACCGGCGGTTCACCCCTCCACTTT
TRBJ2-7 TRBV7-9 few NA CASSLVTPMEQYF TGTGCCAGCAGCTTAGTTACACCAATGGAGCAGTACTTC
TRBJ2-7 TRBV2 NA NA CASSDVAGFGVRTYEQYF TGTGCCAGCAGTGACGTAGCAGGGTTCGGCGTGAGGACCTACGAGCAGTACTTC
TRBJ1-4 TRBV7-9 few TRBD1 CASSSTGGRKLFF TGTGCCAGCAGCTCGACAGGGGGAAGAAAACTGTTTTTT
TRBJ1-1 TRBV6-6 NA NA CASSSQGWLRITEAFF TGTGCCAGCAGTTCCCAGGGATGGCTTCGCATAACTGAAGCTTTCTTT
TRBJ2-7 TRBV4-2 many NA CASSQDRRGRYYEQYF TGTGCCAGCAGCCAAGATAGGAGGGGCCGTTACTACGAGCAGTACTTC
TRBJ2-7 TRBV19 few NA CASSLSRGNRYEQYF TGTGCCAGTAGTCTTTCAAGGGGCAACAGGTACGAGCAGTACTTC
TRBJ1-1 TRBV5-6 NA NA CASSQAGLGLTEAFF TGTGCCAGCAGCCAAGCCGGACTAGGGCTCACTGAAGCTTTCTTT
TRBJ2-5 TRBV29-1 few NA CSVEGLRGTQYF TGCAGCGTTGAGGGCCTCAGGGGGACCCAGTACTTC
TRBJ1-1 TRBV12-3/TRBV12-4 few NA CASSWGMNTEAFF TGTGCCAGCAGTTGGGGGATGAACACTGAAGCTTTCTTT
TRBJ1-2 TRBV9 few NA CASTGARDASVDGNYGYTF TGTGCCAGCACCGGGGCCCGGGACGCCTCAGTGGACGGTAACTATGGCTACACCTTC
TRBJ2-1 TRBV5-1 NA TRBD1 CASGPGQGLRNEQFF TGCGCCAGCGGGCCGGGACAGGGTCTTCGGAATGAGCAGTTCTTC
TRBJ2-3 TRBV7-9 few TRBD2 CASSPPGSGGFNTQYF TGTGCCAGCAGCCCCCCGGGTAGCGGGGGTTTTAATACGCAGTATTTT
TRBJ1-6 TRBV12-3/TRBV12-4 few NA CASSPSRGPSLLHF TGTGCCAGCAGCCCATCCAGGGGCCCGAGTCTCCTCCACTTT
TRBJ2-2 TRBV5-1 NA NA CASSLNSETGELFF TGCGCCAGCAGCTTAAACTCCGAGACCGGGGAGCTGTTTTTT
TRBJ1-1 TRBV7-3 few TRBD1 CASSSQGDTEAFF TGTGCCAGCAGCTCACAGGGGGACACTGAAGCTTTCTTT
TRBJ2-7 TRBV11-2 few NA CASSPGTSYEQYF TGTGCCAGCAGCCCAGGGACCAGCTACGAGCAGTACTTC
TRBJ1-1 TRBV4-1 NA NA CASSQGPGLNTEAFF TGCGCCAGCAGCCAAGGTCCAGGCCTGAACACTGAAGCTTTCTTT
TRBJ1-3 TRBV5-1 NA NA CASSFGTSAAGNTIYF TGCGCCAGCAGCTTCGGGACCTCGGCGGCAGGAAACACCATATATTTT
TRBJ2-5 TRBV5-1 few TRBD2 CASSLSSGGGSETQYF TGCGCCAGCAGCCTCTCTAGCGGGGGAGGCTCAGAGACCCAGTACTTC
TRBJ1-2 TRBV5-1 few TRBD1 CASSLAGTGNNYGYTF TGCGCCAGCAGCTTGGCAGGGACAGGGAACAACTATGGCTACACCTTC
TRBJ1-1 TRBV4-2 NA TRBD1 CASSHMTGMNTEAFF TGTGCCAGCAGCCACATGACAGGGATGAACACTGAAGCTTTCTTT
TRBJ1-2 TRBV5-5 few NA CASSLDSSYGYTF TGTGCCAGCAGCTTGGACAGTTCCTATGGCTACACCTTC
TRBJ1-3 TRBV9 few NA CASSVLSGGAGNTIYF TGTGCCAGCAGCGTCTTAAGCGGGGGAGCTGGAAACACCATATATTTT
TRBJ1-2 TRBV30 few NA CAEQQGSYGYTF TGTGCTGAACAGCAGGGAAGCTATGGCTACACCTTC
TRBJ1-1 TRBV3-1 NA NA CASSLASGLNTEAFF TGTGCCAGCAGCCTGGCGTCGGGGCTGAACACTGAAGCTTTCTTT
TRBJ2-7 TRBV25-1 few NA CASSERRESGSHEQYF TGTGCCAGCAGTGAACGCCGCGAGTCGGGCTCCCACGAGCAGTACTTC
TRBJ1-5 TRBV20-1 few TRBD1 CSARVGQGARGQPQHF TGCAGTGCTAGAGTGGGACAGGGGGCTAGGGGTCAGCCCCAGCATTTT
TRBJ1-6 TRBV5-1 few NA CASSRGTGNSPLHF TGCGCCAGCAGCCGGGGGACGGGGAATTCACCCCTCCACTTT
TRBJ1-2 TRBV5-5 NA NA CASSLSSGNEGYTF TGTGCCAGCAGCTTGTCCTCGGGAAATGAGGGCTACACCTTC
TRBJ2-1 TRBV4-1 few TRBD2 CASSQSGQLAGGPYNEQFF TGCGCCAGCAGCCAAAGTGGGCAACTAGCGGGAGGGCCTTACAATGAGCAGTTCTTC
TRBJ2-5 TRBV5-1 NA NA CASSLAASFQETQYF TGCGCCAGCAGCTTGGCGGCTAGCTTCCAAGAGACCCAGTACTTC
TRBJ1-4 TRBV20-1 few NA CSARETARNEKLFF TGCAGTGCCAGAGAGACGGCCAGGAATGAAAAACTGTTTTTT
TRBJ2-3 TRBV30 NA TRBD2 CAWTQTPLAESTDTQYF TGTGCCTGGACCCAAACCCCACTAGCGGAAAGCACAGATACGCAGTATTTT
TRBJ2-1 TRBV24-1 few NA CATSLLEGGEQFF TGTGCCACCAGTCTCCTCGAGGGGGGTGAGCAGTTCTTC
TRBJ2-3 TRBV7-2 few NA CASTYRASSTDTQYF TGTGCCAGCACCTATCGGGCTTCTAGCACAGATACGCAGTATTTT
TRBJ2-3 TRBV18 NA TRBD2 CASSQTSGTDTQYF TGTGCCAGCTCACAAACTAGCGGCACAGATACGCAGTATTTT
TRBJ1-1 TRBV18 NA NA CASSELNTEAFF TGTGCCAGCTCAGAACTGAACACTGAAGCTTTCTTT
TRBJ1-6 TRBV7-8 few TRBD1 CASSLTGGAYNSPLHF TGTGCCAGCAGCCTTACAGGGGGCGCGTATAATTCACCCCTCCACTTT
TRBJ2-3 TRBV14 few TRBD2 CASSQEGLTQYF TGTGCCAGCAGCCAAGAGGGACTAACGCAGTATTTT
TRBJ2-3 TRBV30 NA NA CAWSTGADTQYF TGTGCCTGGAGTACTGGGGCAGATACGCAGTATTTT
TRBJ2-3 TRBV7-9 few NA CASDYLRESRGF TGTGCCAGCGACTACCTCAGGGAATCCCGAGGGTTT
TRBJ2-7 TRBV4-1 few TRBD2 CASSQASSGGTYEQYF TGCGCCAGCAGCCAAGCCTCTAGCGGGGGGACGTACGAGCAGTACTTC
TRBJ2-2 TRBV27 NA NA CASSLLLGPGELFF TGTGCCAGCAGTCTCCTGCTGGGACCCGGGGAGCTGTTTTTT
TRBJ2-1 TRBV27 few NA CASSRGGAGPNEQFF TGTGCCAGCAGCCGAGGGGGGGCCGGACCCAATGAGCAGTTCTTC
TRBJ1-2 TRBV27 NA NA CASSFSDSPYGYTF TGTGCCAGCAGTTTTTCTGACTCACCCTATGGCTACACCTTC
TRBJ1-1 TRBV7-2 NA TRBD1 CASSFQGVGTEAFF TGTGCCAGCAGCTTCCAGGGGGTCGGGACTGAAGCTTTCTTT
TRBJ2-5 TRBV28 few NA CASSLSRTQYF TGTGCCAGCAGTCTATCTCGGACCCAGTACTTC
TRBJ2-5 TRBV4-2 few TRBD2 CASSRGLAGGKETQYF TGTGCCAGCAGCCGAGGACTAGCGGGAGGGAAAGAGACCCAGTACTTC
TRBJ1-2 TRBV7-9 few NA CASSSQSAAYGYTF TGTGCCAGCAGCTCGCAGTCAGCAGCCTATGGCTACACCTTC
TRBJ2-1 TRBV7-8 many NA CASSLALDEQFF TGTGCCAGCAGCTTAGCCCTGGATGAGCAGTTCTTC